One TCR beta chain is described in this entry. The antigen it binds to is not known. Base qualities are not at hand, and no much larger clone is one base apart. This entry belongs to a study of OX40 agonist ivuxolimab in advanced cancers. Context from the whole study: Ivuxolimab was a fully human IgG2 agonistic monoclonal antibody targeting the costimulatory receptor OX40 (CD134). Intravenous ivuxolimab was administered to patients every 2 weeks at six dose levels: 0.01, 0.1, 0.3, 1.5, 3 and 10 mg/kg. Of the 52 patients in dose escalation, approximately 20 had hepatocellular carcinoma, roughly 15 had melanoma, 9 had renal cell carcinoma and 9 had head and neck cancer. A male proportion of under 85% and a mean age of around 60 years, ranging from about 20 to 79, were recorded for the dose-escalation cohort. Prior anti-PD-1, anti-PD-L1 or anti-CTLA-4 therapy was permitted, and approximately 40% of dose-escalation patients had received checkpoint inhibitors. Three dose-escalation patients achieved partial responses, one with hepatocellular carcinoma and two with cutaneous melanoma. The purpose of peripheral TCRbeta sequencing was to test whether ivuxolimab changed TCR sequence diversity and led to clonal T-cell expansion. The monotherapy dose-escalation portion (N ≈ 50 patients) of the phase I ivuxolimab trial is reported in the paper. The full study reports these points: Low levels of normalized T-cell clonal expansion were also seen in some patients who did not respond. The antigen specificity of the peripheral T cells that underwent clonal expansion was not determined. At doses of 0.1 to 3.0 mg/kg, clonal expansion of both CD4+ and CD8+ blood T cells was observed from baseline to week 6. In the 0.1-3.0 mg/kg groups, partial responders had among the lowest normalized peripheral clonal expansion, particularly in CD8+ T cells. On average, CD8+ T cells showed more expanded clones than CD4+ T cells after ivuxolimab.

Patients with a history of autoimmune disease or receiving systemic immunosuppression were excluded from the trial. Peripheral blood for TCR sequencing was collected from all dose cohorts at baseline, on cycle 4 day 1, and on cycle 7 day 1. Samples came from an open-label, multicenter, first-in-human phase I dose-escalation trial of ivuxolimab. The trial enrolled adults with locally advanced or metastatic head and neck squamous cell, hepatocellular, melanoma or renal cell carcinoma. Before TCR sequencing, CD4+ T cells and CD8+ T cells from peripheral blood were sorted into separate populations. Genomic DNA was isolated from the sorted cells so that the TCRbeta CDR3 region could be sequenced. TCRbeta CDR3 regions were sequenced using the immunoSEQ Assay. Drawn from immuneACCESS, this table holds only the in-frame rearrangements with V and J called that TCRdb kept. Clones are partly lost; checked studies trace under half to an unresolved V gene and leave the rest unexplained. A total of 65,000 to 100,000 clones appear in this sample, 91% of them only once. In total, the top ten clones hold approximately 7% of the sample.

V is shortened by 6 bases, J by 0 bases, and the region joining them spans 8 bases. From the cysteine through the phenylalanine, the CDR3 covers 13 amino acids. The read is trimmed to its CDR3 DNA, 39 bases read in frame from base 1. The germline V gene specifies MNHNS as CDR1 and SASEGT as CDR2. Sequences were derived from CD4+ or CD8+ T cells sorted from blood, sampled in a trial of the OX40 agonist ivuxolimab. The rearrangement joined TRBV6-1 to TRBJ1-2; the best D guess is TRBD1, with 6 bases matching. The source is an adult with an advanced solid tumor such as melanoma, head and neck, liver or kidney cancer. The DNA is as follows: TGTGCCAGCAGGGACAGCGCTAACTATGGCTACACCTTC. The encoded protein is CASRDSANYGYTF.